A selection of T cell receptor beta chains follows, all from one sample in a study of cytomegalovirus exposure and HLA in healthy donors. TCRdb's table, derived via immunoSEQ multiplex PCR, lists solely in-frame clones and lacks some. The table for this sample gives tens of thousands of clones. Material for sequencing was PBMCs. These receptors came from a woman aged 40 to 50 in good health and CMV-seronegative. Each CDR3 is given with its conserved first and last residue. D genes are given only for firm matches.

D | V | CDR3
. | TRBV28 | CASSSTDQPQHF
TRBD1 | TRBV9 | CASSKGQANSPLHF
. | TRBV5-3 | CARSLAGQGPYF
TRBD1 | TRBV5-6 | CASSLLSYRGITEAFF
. | TRBV7-9 | CASSLSPGGGENQYF
TRBD2 | TRBV6-4 | CASSDPLAGGSNEQFF
. | TRBV6-6 | CASRVTGYQPQHF
TRBD1 | TRBV27 | CASSYRGGGEKLFF
. | TRBV11-2 | CASSGRDGYMNTEAFF
TRBD1 | TRBV10-3 | CALKADRDQETQYF
TRBD1 | TRBV29-1 | CSVSRGPYEQYF
. | TRBV5-6 | CASSEQQAYEQYF
TRBD1 | TRBV5-1 | CASSLVSSGTAYEQYF
. | TRBV19 | CASSQGGGSEKLFF
. | TRBV4-2 | CASSQVIGAGETQYF
TRBD1 | TRBV7-9 | CASSPGQGWGGYTF
. | TRBV30 | CAFKGDTIYF
. | TRBV5-1 | CASSLAAGEGYYGYTF
TRBD1 | TRBV28 | CASDQGAYGYTF
. | TRBV4-1 | CASSQKSGGAYEKLFF
TRBD1 | TRBV5-1 | CASSLADRDYGYTF
. | TRBV6-1 | CASNDRGSQETQYF